A single sample gave rise to the 24 T cell receptor beta chains below, sequenced in a study of CD8 T cells in Susac syndrome (dated by TCRdb to between 2017 and 2020). Receptor libraries were prepared by the immunoSEQ multiplex PCR assay. RNA was extracted using the RNeasy kit, and roughly 0.45 to 1 ug of the RNA was reverse transcribed with random hexamers. TCRdb reran the public reads through fastp at Q25 and MiXCR, keeping productive beta chains. Each entry merges the rows of one CDR3 protein and shows their most common DNA and genes. For this sample the table gives more than 110,000 distinct CDR3 sequences, of which just under 95% were detected only once. The top ten hold approximately 0.13% of the sample. The specimen was CD4+ T cells from PBMCs. The origin of the receptors is a human donor with Susac syndrome.

The gene calls are TRBV12-3 or TRBV12-4 and TRBJ1-5; possibly TRBD1 for D (5 bases). Between the trimmed V and J ends, which lost 7 bases and 3 bases, there was a span of 10 bases. This CDR3 is 13 amino acids long. The CDR3 loop reads CASTGTDNQPQHF. CDR3 coding DNA: TGTGCCAGCACCGGGACGGACAATCAGCCCCAGCATTTT.

The chain joins TRBV5-4 to TRBJ2-1; the D is unclear. The germline CDR1 and CDR2 sequences are SGHNT and YYREEE (reference sequence). Trimming took off 0 bases at V and 7 bases at J, with 8 bases between the two ends. The CDR3 contains 13 residues. The chain's CDR3 is CASSLGNRNEQFF. In DNA, the CDR3 is TGTGCCAGCAGCTTGGGGAATAGAAATGAGCAGTTCTTC. The full variable domain, completed using reference TRBV5-4 and TRBJ2-1, is ETGVTQSPTHLIKTRGQQVTLRCSSQSGHNTVSWYQQALGQGPQFIFQYYREEENGRGNFPPRFSGLQFPNYSSELNVNALELDDSALYLCASSLGNRNEQFFGPGTRLTVL.

This chain connects TRBV7-2 to TRBJ2-2; perhaps TRBD1 as D (6 bases). The CDR3 is 15 amino acids. V dropped 5 bases and J dropped 5 bases, with 15 bases sitting between them. Per germline, CDR1 SGHTA and CDR2 FQGNSA. The CDR3 sequence is CASSRGQTRTGELFF. The DNA for the CDR3 is TGTGCCAGCAGCCGAGGACAGACTCGAACCGGGGAGCTGTTTTTT.

The gene calls are TRBV5-1 and TRBJ1-1, with 10 bases lining up with TRBD1. CDR3 length: 15 amino acids. Trimming at V came to 6 bases and at J to 3 bases, leaving 8 bases not matched to a gene. Germline loops: CDR1 SGHRS, CDR2 YFSETQ. This CDR3 reads CASTRQGAFDTEAFF. The CDR3 DNA follows: TGCGCCAGCACAAGACAGGGGGCCTTTGACACTGAAGCTTTCTTT.

DNA for the CDR3: TGTGCCACCAGTGAGGGGACAGCTGGAAACATTCAGTACTTC. Its translation: CATSEGTAGNIQYF. The V call is TRBV24-1, the J call TRBJ2-4; 7 bases agree with TRBD1. The V segment lost 4 bases and the J segment 6 bases; nucleotides outside the gene matches: 5. The V gene's germline CDR1 is KGHDR and CDR2 SFDVKD. The CDR3 has 14 residues.

The J gene is TRBJ1-1, the V gene TRBV18; the match to TRBD1 covers 7 bases. This CDR3 is 14 amino acids long. From germline, CDR1 is KGHSH and CDR2 LQKENI. V trimming: 4 bases; J trimming: 4 bases; junction bases outside the gene matches: 6. This CDR3 reads CASSLDRAFTEAFF. The CDR3 coding sequence is TGTGCCAGCTCACTCGACAGGGCCTTCACTGAAGCTTTCTTT.

V gene TRBV6-2 or TRBV6-3 combines with J gene TRBJ2-5, with D unresolved. The CDR3 is made up of 14 amino acids. With 2 bases removed from V and 2 bases from J, the gap between germline ends came to 9 bases. Germline lookup yields CDR1 MNHEY and CDR2 SVGEGT. This CDR3 reads CASSYSQRQETQYF. The CDR3 DNA follows: TGTGCCAGCAGTTACAGTCAGAGACAAGAGACCCAGTACTTC.

The chain joins TRBV5-1 to TRBJ2-3; 12 nucleotides align to TRBD1. Germline trimming cut 4 bases from V and 4 bases from J; bases unmatched to any gene: 4. Germline V gene data show CDR1 as SGHRS and CDR2 as YFSETQ. This CDR3 is built from 15 residues. In DNA form, the CDR3 reads TGCGCCAGCAGCCCGGGACAGGGGGCCTCAGATACGCAGTATTTT. As protein: CASSPGQGASDTQYF.

This chain uses TRBV9 with TRBJ1-1; D is unclear. Germline V gives CDR1 SGDLS, CDR2 YYNGEE. V lost 4 bases, J lost 3 bases, and 13 bases lay in between. This CDR3 has 14 amino acids. The CDR3 is CASSPTSYYTEAFF. The CDR3 DNA sequence: TGTGCCAGCAGCCCAACCTCATACTACACTGAAGCTTTCTTT.

This chain connects TRBV30 to TRBJ1-5; TRBD1 matches at 7 bases. V gave up 4 bases and J gave up 2 bases; unmatched junction bases: 5. This CDR3 is built from 14 residues. Germline CDR1 and CDR2: GTSNPN and SVGIG (reference sequence). The CDR3: CAWNHQGGNQPQHF. The DNA of the CDR3 is TGTGCCTGGAATCATCAGGGGGGCAATCAGCCCCAGCATTTT.

CDR3 coding DNA: TGTGCCAGCAGCCAAATAGATACGCAGTATTTT. This gives the protein CASSQIDTQYF. The J gene is TRBJ2-3, the V gene TRBV14, with no clear D. Per germline, CDR1 SGHDN and CDR2 FVKESK. The CDR3 sequence is 11 residues long. The germline V and J ends were trimmed by 2 bases and 5 bases, with 2 bases remaining between them.

This clonotype was counted a single time. This chain joins TRBV6-2 or TRBV6-3 and TRBJ2-5; D remains ambiguous. Trimming took off 6 bases at V and 5 bases at J, with 10 bases between the two ends. The germline V gene has CDR1 MNHEY and CDR2 SVGEGT. The CDR3 has 12 residues. The CDR3 is CASSTSYETQYF. The CDR3 bases are TGTGCCAGCAGCACATCCTATGAGACCCAGTACTTC.

J is TRBJ1-1 and V is TRBV6-6, with TRBD1 matching 8 bases. J gave up 3 bases and V 6 bases, and 12 bases lay outside the gene matches. CDR3 length equals 16 residues. Germline lookup yields CDR1 MNHNY and CDR2 SVGAGI (reference sequence). Written as DNA, the CDR3 is TGTGCCAGCAGCCGACGACCCGACAGGGGTGACACTGAAGCTTTCTTT. This gives the protein CASSRRPDRGDTEAFF.

J is TRBJ2-7 and V is TRBV7-6; no reliable D call. This CDR3 has 11 amino acids. V was trimmed by 1 base and J by 5 bases, leaving 3 bases between them. Per the germline V gene, CDR1 is SGHVS and CDR2 is FNYEAQ. CDR3 residues: CASSLDHEQYF. The CDR3 DNA follows: TGTGCCAGCAGCTTAGACCACGAGCAGTACTTC.

This clonotype is a singleton in its sample. This rearrangement joins TRBV4-2 to TRBJ2-5; 7 nucleotides line up with TRBD2. The CDR3 runs to 15 residues. Trimming at V came to 4 bases and at J to 1 base, leaving 6 bases not matched to a gene. The germline V gene has CDR1 LGHNA and CDR2 YNFKEQ. CDR3 coding DNA: TGTGCCAGCAGCCCCGGGACTACCGGCCAAGAGACCCAGTACTTC. Amino acid sequence: CASSPGTTGQETQYF.

The chain employs TRBV28 and TRBJ2-5; D remains unclear. This CDR3 spans 13 amino acids. The V gene's germline CDR1 is MDHEN and CDR2 SYDVKM. V lost 4 bases to trimming and J lost 10 bases, with 16 bases between them. The CDR3 DNA sequence: TGTGCCAGCAGTTCAGAAGACCTCCCTAGCCAGTACTTC. Translating gives CASSSEDLPSQYF.

The genes are TRBV7-9 and TRBJ1-2; a weak D match, TRBD1 (6 bases). Germline V gene data show CDR1 as SEHNR and CDR2 as FQNEAQ (reference sequence). The germline V and J ends were trimmed by 6 bases and 5 bases, with 19 bases remaining between them. There are 15 residues in the CDR3. The CDR3 region is CASRQSSDSSYGYTF. CDR3 sequence (DNA): TGTGCCAGCAGACAATCTTCGGACAGCAGTTATGGCTACACCTTC.

The chain links TRBV20-1 to TRBJ2-3; tentatively, D is TRBD2 (5 bases). V was shortened by 2 bases and J by 1 base, with 10 bases between the two germline ends. The CDR3 length is 14 residues. Germline V gene lookup returns CDR1 DFQATT and CDR2 SNEGSKA (reference sequence). The CDR3 DNA follows: TGCAGTGCTAGATTGGGTAGCGGCACAGATACGCAGTATTTT. It is translated as CSARLGSGTDTQYF.

This chain uses TRBV15 with TRBJ1-2, with 7 bases aligning to TRBD1. The CDR3 extends over 14 amino acids. CDR1 and CDR2 (germline): LNHNV, YYDKDF (reference sequence). V lost 3 bases to trimming and J lost 4 bases; unmatched junction nucleotides: 5. CDR3: CATSSPDRLYGYTF. CDR3 in DNA: TGTGCCACCAGCAGCCCGGACAGGCTCTATGGCTACACCTTC.

The V gene is TRBV25-1, the J gene TRBJ2-3; D is undetermined. The V and J ends lost 1 base and 0 bases respectively, with 11 bases between them. From germline, CDR1 is MGHDK and CDR2 SYGVNS. This CDR3 is 16 amino acids long. The CDR3 nucleotides are TGTGCCAGCAGTGAATCTCCCCGGGCCAGCACAGATACGCAGTATTTT. Its protein product is CASSESPRASTDTQYF.

This clonotype was counted a single time. V is TRBV19 and J is TRBJ1-5; unclear D gene. CDR1 LNHDA and CDR2 SQIVND come from the germline V gene (reference sequence). This CDR3 spans 15 amino acids. With 1 base removed from V and 7 bases from J, the gap between germline ends came to 14 bases. In DNA, the CDR3 is TGTGCCAGTAGTATAGGCGGCGCACTTCAACAGCCCCAGCATTTT. It is translated as CASSIGGALQQPQHF.

This sequence joins TRBV5-4 and TRBJ2-1; weak D call: TRBD2 (6 bases). Germline CDR1 SGHNT, CDR2 YYREEE (reference sequence). V lost 0 bases and J lost 9, with 16 bases in between. The CDR3 is 15 residues long. This chain's CDR3 is CASSLGPAPGSEQFF. The CDR3 DNA reads TGTGCCAGCAGCTTGGGACCGGCCCCCGGGAGTGAGCAGTTCTTC.

The V and J genes are TRBV15 and TRBJ2-7, with no clear D. Germline CDR1 and CDR2: LNHNV and YYDKDF (reference sequence). Deletions cut 0 bases from V and 6 bases from J, with 15 bases between. The CDR3 is 15 amino acids. The chain's CDR3 is CATSRDRSSPGEQYF. DNA of the CDR3: TGTGCCACCAGCAGAGATAGGTCTTCCCCTGGCGAGCAGTACTTC.

The chain employs TRBV2 and TRBJ2-1; TRBD1 aligns across 11 bases. CDR3 length: 14 amino acids. CDR1 and CDR2 (germline): SNHLY, FYNNEI. V lost 7 bases to trimming and J lost 9 bases; unmatched junction nucleotides: 8. CDR3 amino acids: CASTTGTGGGEQFF. As DNA, the CDR3 is TGTGCCAGCACTACCGGGACAGGGGGTGGTGAGCAGTTCTTC.